Each of the 27 T cell receptor beta chains below was sequenced from the same sample in a study of identical twins. TCRdb called the 5' RACE reads again in MiXCR, with one record for every CDR3 protein. The sample contains approximately 600,000 distinct CDR3 sequences, around 7.4% of which appear only once. A further study also used this sample, focusing on yellow fever vaccine responses in identical twins.

Sequencing used PBMCs. The receptors come from a woman aged 18-35 years in good health.

The J gene is TRBJ2-3, the V gene TRBV20-1; 9 nucleotides line up with TRBD2. The CDR3 covers 14 residues. Germline trimming cut 4 bases from V and 4 bases from J; bases unmatched to any gene: 6. Germline loops: CDR1 DFQATT, CDR2 SNEGSKA (reference sequence). The CDR3 protein is CSAKGSGGPDTQYF. DNA of the CDR3: TGCAGTGCTAAGGGTAGCGGGGGCCCAGATACGCAGTATTTT.

This clonotype was counted at least ten times. The chain uses TRBV4-1 and TRBJ2-5, with a possible D match to TRBD2 (6 bases). V lost 2 bases and J 2 bases, leaving 15 bases between the germline ends. Germline V lookup: CDR1 MGHRA, CDR2 YSYEKL. This CDR3 has 16 residues. CDR3 in amino acids: CASSQPPRGSQETQYF. As DNA, the CDR3 is TGCGCCAGCAGCCAACCCCCCCGGGGGAGTCAAGAGACCCAGTACTTC.

CDR3 in DNA: TGTGCCAGCAGTCCCTCCGGGGCTCACCACGAGCAGTACTTC. Translating gives CASSPSGAHHEQYF. The chain carries TRBV12-3 or TRBV12-4 and TRBJ2-7, with D perhaps being TRBD1 or TRBD2 (5 bases each). V lost 5 bases and J lost 5, with 16 bases in between. This CDR3 contains 14 residues.

The sample holds a few counts of this clonotype. This rearrangement joins TRBV14 to TRBJ1-2; no clear D. V shed 4 bases and J shed 7 bases, with 16 bases lying between them. The length of the CDR3 is 14 residues. CDR1 and CDR2 from the germline V gene are SGHDN and FVKESK. CDR3 residues: CASSPGRMALGYTF. The CDR3 nucleotides read TGTGCCAGCAGCCCCGGACGGATGGCCCTTGGCTACACCTTC.

Many counts were recorded for this clonotype. J is TRBJ2-1 and V is TRBV7-2; 11 bases are shared with TRBD2. The J segment lost 7 bases and the V segment lost 2 bases, leaving 4 bases of the junction unmatched. CDR3 size: 15 residues. Germline V gene sequence: CDR1 SGHTA, CDR2 FQGNSA. CDR3 in amino acids: CASSLTSGSLNEQFF. For the CDR3, the DNA is TGTGCCAGCAGCTTAACTAGCGGGAGCTTAAATGAGCAGTTCTTC.

This clonotype was observed many times. This chain's CDR3 is CAISEGRESSEQYF. The CDR3 nucleotides are TGTGCCATCAGTGAAGGACGGGAGAGTTCCGAGCAGTACTTC. The chain is built from TRBV10-3 and TRBJ2-7; possibly TRBD2 for D (6 bases). The ends were cut back, 3 bases at V and 6 bases at J, with 15 bases in the middle. Germline V gene sequence: CDR1 ENHRY, CDR2 SYGVKD. CDR3 length: 14 amino acids.

This clonotype came up a few times. The J gene is TRBJ1-4, the V gene TRBV15; D is uncertain. CDR3 length: 15 amino acids. The V end lost 0 bases, the J end lost 4 bases, and 9 bases lay between the germline ends. Germline CDR1 LNHNV, CDR2 YYDKDF (reference sequence). This CDR3 reads CATSRDRQRNEKLFF. The CDR3 nucleotides read TGTGCCACCAGCAGAGATAGGCAGCGTAATGAAAAACTGTTTTTT.

The gene calls are TRBV5-1 and TRBJ2-1; 11 bases agree with TRBD2. This CDR3 is built from 15 residues. Germline CDR1 reads SGHRS; CDR2 reads YFSETQ. The junction had 3 bases not matched to a gene; V was cut back by 0 bases and J by 7 bases. The CDR3 DNA reads TGCGCCAGCAGCTTGGTGACTAGCGGGATTAATGAGCAGTTCTTC. This encodes CASSLVTSGINEQFF.

This clonotype was observed a handful of times. This chain uses TRBV7-6 with TRBJ2-1; the D gene could be TRBD1 or TRBD2 (5 bases each). The CDR3 loop spans 14 amino acids. Germline V gene lookup returns CDR1 SGHVS and CDR2 FNYEAQ. The ends were cut back, 5 bases at V and 5 bases at J, with 13 bases in the middle. CDR3 DNA sequence: TGTGCCAGCAGCCCGGAACCGGGGCACAATGAGCAGTTCTTC. This sequence encodes CASSPEPGHNEQFF.

V and J are TRBV11-2 and TRBJ2-7; D is unclear. The CDR3 length is 17 residues. V gave up 5 bases and J gave up 4 bases, with 24 bases separating them. Germline V lookup: CDR1 SGHAT, CDR2 FQNNGV. The CDR3 region is CASSPLGGASGNYEQYF. CDR3 DNA: TGTGCCAGCAGCCCCCTGGGTGGAGCATCTGGGAATTACGAGCAGTACTTC.

This clonotype has just a few counts. The V gene is TRBV5-4, the J gene TRBJ2-1; D is undetermined. V was trimmed by 4 bases and J by 5 bases, leaving 16 bases between them. Germline loops: CDR1 SGHNT, CDR2 YYREEE (reference sequence). The CDR3 consists of 15 residues. The CDR3 nucleotides are TGTGCCAGCAGCCCCCCCGTCGGGCAGAACAATGAGCAGTTCTTC. It codes for CASSPPVGQNNEQFF.

This clonotype was found a few times. V is TRBV3-1 and J is TRBJ2-1; D is perhaps TRBD2 (5 bases). Germline V CDR1 and CDR2: LGHDT, YNNKEL (reference sequence). The CDR3 consists of 16 residues. Trimming cost V 1 base and J 4 bases, with 14 bases left between them. CDR3 sequence reads: CASSQGSGIVYNEQFF. The CDR3, as DNA: TGTGCCAGCAGCCAAGGCTCGGGAATCGTTTACAATGAGCAGTTCTTC.

This clonotype was detected ten times or more. The chain is built from TRBV29-1 and TRBJ2-3, with 7 bases fitting TRBD1. The CDR3 sequence is 13 residues long. V lost 2 bases to trimming and J lost 1 base; unmatched junction nucleotides: 0. Germline CDR1 reads SQVTM; CDR2 reads ANQGSEA. For the CDR3, the DNA is TGCAGCGTTGAAACAGGGGGCACAGATACGCAGTATTTT. Residues: CSVETGGTDTQYF.

V usage is TRBV2 and J usage is TRBJ2-2; 8 nucleotides match TRBD1. Germline V CDR1 and CDR2: SNHLY, FYNNEI. Unmatched junction bases numbered 5, after V lost 4 bases and J lost 1 base. CDR3 size: 16 residues. The CDR3 nucleotides read TGTGCCAGCAGTGTCTGGACAGGGAGGAACACCGGGGAGCTGTTTTTT. Encoded protein: CASSVWTGRNTGELFF.

The V gene is TRBV3-1, the J gene TRBJ1-4; D is unresolved. The germline V gene has CDR1 LGHDT and CDR2 YNNKEL (reference sequence). This CDR3 comprises 15 residues. V shed 3 bases and J shed 0 bases, with 8 bases lying between them. The CDR3 loop is CASSQGDATNEKLFF. For the CDR3, the DNA is TGTGCCAGCAGCCAGGGAGACGCAACTAATGAAAAACTGTTTTTT.

This clonotype has more than one count but fewer than ten. The V and J genes are TRBV5-5 and TRBJ2-1; D is possibly TRBD1 (5 bases). The length of the CDR3 is 17 residues. Germline V CDR1 and CDR2: SGHKS, YYEKEE (reference sequence). With 1 base removed from V and 7 bases from J, the gap between germline ends came to 21 bases. The CDR3 region has the DNA TGTGCCAGCAGCTTGTCCTTTTATGCAGGGTCGGGTAATGAGCAGTTCTTC. Amino acids: CASSLSFYAGSGNEQFF. Together with reference TRBV5-5 and TRBJ2-1, the CDR3 gives the full variable domain: DAGVTQSPTHLIKTRGQQVTLRCSPISGHKSVSWYQQVLGQGPQFIFQYYEKEERGRGNFPDRFSARQFPNYSSELNVNALLLGDSALYLCASSLSFYAGSGNEQFFGPGTRLTVL.

The rearrangement uses TRBV11-2 and TRBJ2-3; 9 bases map to TRBD1. V gave up 3 bases and J gave up 3 bases; unmatched junction bases: 10. CDR1 is SGHAT and CDR2 is FQNNGV in the germline V gene. This CDR3 comprises 17 residues. CDR3 DNA sequence: TGTGCCAGCAGCTTCCCCGGGACAGGGTTTGGGACAGATACGCAGTATTTT. Translated: CASSFPGTGFGTDTQYF.

A few counts support this clonotype. The chain combines TRBV6-1 with TRBJ1-5, with a tentative D call TRBD1 (6 bases). The CDR3 is 15 residues long. Trimming removed 6 bases from V and 1 base from J, with 13 bases in between. CDR1 MNHNS and CDR2 SASEGT come from the germline V gene. The DNA for the CDR3 is TGTGCCAGCAGGGATCACAGGGAGAGCAATCAGCCCCAGCATTTT. Its translation is CASRDHRESNQPQHF.

This chain connects TRBV6-1 to TRBJ1-4; unclear D gene. The V gene lost 8 bases and the J gene lost 0 bases, with 13 bases spanning the gap. The V gene's germline CDR1 is MNHNS and CDR2 SASEGT. The CDR3 is 15 residues long. The CDR3 region is CASGKILTTNEKLFF. The CDR3 DNA is TGTGCCAGCGGAAAAATACTCACAACTAATGAAAAACTGTTTTTT.

This clonotype has a handful of counts. DNA of the CDR3: TGCGCCAGCCGACCCCCGGGACGGACCTACGAGCAGTACTTC. Translated: CASRPPGRTYEQYF. The chain combines TRBV4-1 with TRBJ2-7; either TRBD1 or TRBD2 may supply D (5 bases each). The CDR3 is made up of 14 amino acids. V lost 8 bases, J lost 2 bases, and 16 bases lay in between. Germline-derived CDR1 and CDR2 are MGHRA and YSYEKL.

The V gene is TRBV3-1, the J gene TRBJ2-3, with TRBD2 matching 11 bases. The germline gives CDR1 LGHDT, CDR2 YNNKEL (reference sequence). The trim removed 5 bases at V and 2 bases at J, leaving 6 bases unmatched. The CDR3 runs to 16 residues. In DNA, the CDR3 is TGTGCCAGCAGCAACCGACTAGCGGGAAACACAGATACGCAGTATTTT. The encoded protein is CASSNRLAGNTDTQYF.

V is TRBV7-2 and J is TRBJ2-1, with 8 positions matching TRBD1. CDR1 and CDR2 (germline): SGHTA, FQGNSA. The CDR3 runs 15 residues. Germline trimming cut 1 base from V and 6 bases from J; bases unmatched to any gene: 5. The CDR3 sequence: CASSLVTGVGNEQFF. The CDR3 bases are TGTGCCAGCAGCTTAGTGACAGGGGTAGGCAATGAGCAGTTCTTC.

The chain joins TRBV5-6 to TRBJ2-1, with D possibly being TRBD1 (7 bases). Trimming took 7 bases from V and 3 from J, leaving 17 bases between them. The CDR3 runs 15 residues. Looked up from germline, CDR1 is SGHDT and CDR2 is YYEEEE. CDR3: CASGPGQGGYNEQFF. As DNA, the CDR3 is TGTGCCAGCGGCCCCGGGCAGGGGGGCTACAATGAGCAGTTCTTC.

This clonotype showed up many times. V usage is TRBV28 and J usage is TRBJ1-5; TRBD1 is a possible D gene (5 bases). The length of the CDR3 is 12 residues. CDR1 is MDHEN, CDR2 SYDVKM, per germline. Trimming cost V 8 bases and J 6 bases, with 11 bases left between them. This CDR3 reads CASFGRGQPQHF. The CDR3, as DNA: TGTGCCAGCTTTGGGAGGGGTCAGCCCCAGCATTTT.

This clonotype was observed a handful of times. J is TRBJ2-1 and V is TRBV20-1; TRBD2 agrees at 11 bases. The CDR3 length is 15 residues. V shed 3 bases and J 3 bases; nucleotides not matched to a gene: 4. Germline-derived CDR1 and CDR2 are DFQATT and SNEGSKA (reference sequence). Here the CDR3 reads CSARKTSGNYNEQFF. The CDR3 nucleotides are TGCAGTGCTAGGAAGACTAGCGGGAACTACAATGAGCAGTTCTTC.

The chain has TRBV20-1 and TRBJ2-1; TRBD2 matches at 8 bases. V shed 6 bases and J 4 bases; nucleotides not matched to a gene: 11. The germline V gene encodes CDR1 DFQATT and CDR2 SNEGSKA (reference sequence). The CDR3 loop spans 15 amino acids. The CDR3 sequence is CSADSGTIPYNEQFF. The CDR3 DNA reads TGCAGTGCGGATAGCGGGACTATACCTTACAATGAGCAGTTCTTC.

The chain combines TRBV10-3 with TRBJ2-5, with 14 bases matching TRBD2. The ends lost 6 bases at V and 5 bases at J; junction bases unmatched: 5. Germline CDR1 reads ENHRY; CDR2 reads SYGVKD. The CDR3 covers 15 residues. CDR3 loop: CAISGLAGGIETQYF. In DNA form, the CDR3 reads TGTGCCATCAGCGGACTAGCGGGAGGAATTGAGACCCAGTACTTC.